Following are 8 T cell receptor beta chains from one sample sequenced in a study of blood T cell repertoires in COVID-19. Only in-frame clones appear in the TCRdb table, and some are missing; sequencing was by immunoSEQ multiplex PCR. Found here are roughly 170,000 clones, more than 65% of them singletons; the top ten hold about a sixth. Specimen: PBMCs or T cells enriched from blood (not recorded which). The receptors come from a man in his fifties or sixties who had recovered from COVID-19.

The rearrangement joins TRBV30 to TRBJ1-1, with 7 bases that match TRBD1. This CDR3 region has 13 residues. CDR1 is GTSNPN and CDR2 is SVGIG in the germline V gene (reference sequence). Trimming took 0 bases from V and 6 from J; bases not matched to a gene: 4. The DNA for the CDR3 is TGTGCCTGGAGTGTGAGGGGGCTGGCTGAAGCTTTCTTT. It yields the protein CAWSVRGLAEAFF.

This clone appeared a few times. Written as DNA, the CDR3 is TGCGCCAGCCGAGCTTGGGGGCAGTCGAACTATAATTCACCCCTCCACTTT. This encodes CASRAWGQSNYNSPLHF. The chain combines TRBV5-1 with TRBJ1-6, with D perhaps TRBD1 (6 bases). V was pared by 7 bases and J by 3 bases, with 20 bases between. Germline V gives CDR1 SGHRS, CDR2 YFSETQ. This CDR3 region has 17 residues.

The chain couples TRBV11-3 to TRBJ2-3, with 14 bases matching TRBD2. Germline V gives CDR1 SGHNT, CDR2 YENEEA. V gave up 5 bases and J gave up 7 bases; unmatched junction bases: 5. The CDR3 loop spans 15 amino acids. CDR3 DNA: TGTGCCAGCAGCGAGACTAGCGGGGGGGCTAATACGCAGTATTTT. Its translation: CASSETSGGANTQYF.

This clone showed up just a few times. The rearrangement joins TRBV6-4 to TRBJ2-1; tentative D call: TRBD2 (6 bases). V gave up 6 bases and J gave up 8 bases, with 20 bases separating them. The V gene's germline CDR1 is MRHNA and CDR2 SNTAGT. The CDR3 runs to 15 residues. For the CDR3, the DNA is TGTGCCAGCAGCGAGGGGACGGGAGATACGGATGAGCAGTTCTTC. Its translation: CASSEGTGDTDEQFF.

The gene calls are TRBV6-1 and TRBJ2-3, with D unclear. CDR3 length: 15 residues. CDR1 is MNHNS, CDR2 SASEGT, per germline. V lost 0 bases and J 4 bases, leaving 11 bases between the germline ends. The CDR3 sequence is CASSEAGTDADTQYF. Here the CDR3 DNA reads TGTGCCAGCAGTGAAGCAGGCACAGACGCAGATACGCAGTATTTT.

This clone was counted once. V usage is TRBV5-1 and J usage is TRBJ2-7; 9 bases are a match to TRBD2. The CDR3 consists of 13 residues. CDR1 is SGHRS and CDR2 is YFSETQ in the germline V gene. V was pared by 3 bases and J by 5 bases, with 3 bases of the junction left unmatched. CDR3 in DNA: TGCGCCAGCAGCTCCGGGACTAGCAACGAGCAGTACTTC. Its protein is CASSSGTSNEQYF.

In its sample, this clone ranks as medium-sized. The gene calls are TRBV23-1 and TRBJ2-7; a weak D match, TRBD2 (5 bases). TRBV23-1 is filed as an ORF, its function uncertain. The CDR3 runs 16 residues. V was trimmed by 3 bases and J by 4 bases, leaving 19 bases between them. The CDR3 sequence is CASSHREVPLEYEQYF. DNA for the CDR3: TGCGCCAGCAGTCACCGGGAAGTCCCTCTGGAGTACGAGCAGTACTTC.

The chain recombines TRBV11-1 with TRBJ2-7; TRBD1 aligns across 9 bases. Germline V gives CDR1 SGHAT, CDR2 FQDESV (reference sequence). The trim removed 6 bases at V and 6 bases at J, leaving 9 bases unmatched. This CDR3 spans 14 amino acids. CDR3 sequence reads: CASRPRTGDGEQYF. The CDR3 DNA follows: TGTGCCAGCAGGCCTAGGACAGGGGATGGCGAGCAGTACTTC.